This TCR beta chain is from a study of cytomegalovirus exposure and HLA in healthy donors. Whole-study findings and limits: Data from an earlier analysis indicated that most TCR beta V segments were productive either about 87% or about 30% of the time.

The CDR3 sequence is 12 residues long. V was trimmed by 8 bases and J by 4 bases, leaving 10 bases between them. CDR1 MNHEY and CDR2 SMNVEV come from the germline V gene (reference sequence). The PCR was carried out with 60 Vbeta primers and 13 Jbeta primers. Profiled with immunoSEQ multiplex PCR; TCRdb holds only in-frame clones, not every one. Counted here are 90,000 to 130,000 clones, over 60% occurring once; the ten biggest clones make up around 5%. With respect to this clone: The antigen is undetermined.

The chain uses TRBV27 and TRBJ2-3; D remains ambiguous. The sequence derives from a young man in good health and CMV-seropositive. Input material: PBMCs. DNA for the CDR3: TGTGCCAGCGGTCGGAGCCCAGATACGCAGTATTTT. It encodes CASGRSPDTQYF.